This note documents a single T cell receptor beta chain sequence. Its antigen remains unidentified. The CDR3 has 18 amino acids. The germline gives CDR1 LGHNA, CDR2 YNFKEQ. The J segment lost 5 bases and the V segment lost 2 bases, leaving 17 bases of the junction unmatched. Reverse transcription of extracted RNA yielded cDNA, which provided the sequencing template. TCRdb keeps only in-frame clones here, not all; method: immunoSEQ multiplex PCR. Of under 350,000 clones in the sample, 55% to 70% were seen once. Treatment described: oral pan-JAK inhibitor, 5-10 mg twice daily. The sample comes from a study of CD8+ T cells in alopecia areata. Regarding the study as a whole: Links between baseline CD8+ expansion and response need larger treated cohorts. With tofacitinib ongoing, many expanded lesional clones persisted in both scalp and blood.

This receptor was obtained from a human donor with alopecia areata. Specimen: CD4+ T cells sorted from blood, collected at week 24, from a patient treated with tofacitinib. V usage is TRBV4-2 and J usage is TRBJ1-2; TRBD1 aligns across 7 bases. The CDR3 reads CASSQTFNDREINYGYTF. The CDR3 nucleotides read TGTGCCAGCAGCCAAACTTTCAACGACAGGGAGATCAATTATGGCTACACCTTC.